This T cell receptor (beta chain) was sequenced for a study of T cell responses to AZD1222 COVID-19 vaccine. The assay was immunoSEQ multiplex PCR, and TCRdb's table has in-frame clones only and misses some. The sample carries around 140,000 clones, 92% recorded once. Germline lookup yields CDR1 LGHNT and CDR2 FRNRAP. The V and J ends lost 6 bases and 0 bases respectively, with 12 bases between them. CDR3 length: 15 residues. Whether given at about 4 or about 12 weeks, second doses were pooled. This chain links TRBV12-5 with TRBJ2-1; tentative D call: TRBD1 (6 bases). Sequencing was performed on peripheral blood, taken 28 days after the second AZD1222 dose. The source of this sequence is an adult who received the AZD1222 COVID-19 vaccine. CDR3: CASGSDRRSYNEQFF. The CDR3 DNA is TGTGCTAGTGGCTCCGACAGGCGCTCCTACAATGAGCAGTTCTTC.